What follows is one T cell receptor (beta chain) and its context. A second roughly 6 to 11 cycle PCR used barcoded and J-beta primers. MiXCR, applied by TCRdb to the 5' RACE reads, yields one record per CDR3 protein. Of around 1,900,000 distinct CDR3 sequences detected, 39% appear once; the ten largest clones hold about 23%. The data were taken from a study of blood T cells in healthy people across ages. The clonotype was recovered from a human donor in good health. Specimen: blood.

The CDR3 sequence is CASSLVGTVLWEQYF. The CDR3, as DNA: TGTGCCAGCAGCTTAGTAGGGACAGTCCTCTGGGAGCAGTACTTC. V is TRBV7-2 and J is TRBJ2-5, with 7 bases that match TRBD1. Trimming cost V 1 base and J 11 bases; bases outside gene matches: 13. CDR1 SGHTA and CDR2 FQGNSA come from the germline V gene. This CDR3 comprises 15 residues. Filled out from reference TRBV7-2 and TRBJ2-5, the complete variable domain reads GAGVSQSPSNKVTEKGKDVELRCDPISGHTALYWYRQSLGQGLEFLIYFQGNSAPDKSGLPSDRFSAERTGGSVSTLTIQRTQQEDSAVYLCASSLVGTVLWEQYFGPGTRLLVL.